Listed below are T cell receptor beta chains from one sample, sequenced in a study of neoadjuvant anti-PD-1 for oral cavity cancer. The repertoire was sequenced with immunoSEQ multiplex PCR; TCRdb's copy has only in-frame clones and lacks some. Of roughly 10,000 clones in the sample, about 50% are singletons; the top ten hold about 27%. Source: tumor tissue, taken before nivolumab (anti-PD-1) treatment. The receptors were sampled from a person between 40 and 79 years old with oral cavity squamous cell carcinoma. Each CDR3 is given with its conserved first and last residue. The order of the fields is D gene, clone size, J gene, V gene, CDR3 protein. D genes are given only for firm matches. Clone size is shown for a subset of rows, as once, few, many or a class of expanded clone.

. few TRBJ1-5 TRBV7-9 CASSPRGGPQHF
TRBD1 few TRBJ1-1 TRBV5-1 CASSSWEGQPNTEAFF
. . TRBJ1-4 TRBV2 CASSPGRTNEKLFF
TRBD1 . TRBJ1-2 TRBV19 CASSPRGHLNYGYTF
. . TRBJ1-1 TRBV7-9 CASSLEGRGEAFF
. few TRBJ2-2 TRBV30 CAWSVGSELFF
TRBD1 few TRBJ2-2 TRBV7-9 CASSRGTVVTGELFF
TRBD2 . TRBJ2-5 TRBV19 CASSPLLAGVPQGETQYF
. . TRBJ2-7 TRBV5-1 CASSLRYGSYEQYF
. few TRBJ2-6 TRBV15 CATSRATGGAGANVLTF
TRBD1 . TRBJ1-5 TRBV6-1 CASSEATGGVGQPQHF
. once TRBJ2-1 TRBV7-2 CASMTQRRGRSEQFF
TRBD1 . TRBJ2-5 TRBV4-1 CASSQTDRVQETQYF
. . TRBJ2-1 TRBV6-5 CASSYSRGSSYNEQFF
. medium-sized TRBJ2-1 TRBV5-4 CASSSQQAYNEQFF
TRBD1 . TRBJ1-1 TRBV5-6 CASSFTTGQLNTEAFF
. few TRBJ1-2 TRBV14 CASSRMKGTIGRGYTF
. . TRBJ2-2 TRBV4-3 CASSQGTDQTGELFF
TRBD1 . TRBJ1-2 TRBV5-6 CASSLGTGIAGYTF
. . TRBJ2-2 TRBV7-2 CASSLRMLVPGELFF
. . TRBJ2-5 TRBV5-4 CARSLARLWTQYF
. . TRBJ2-7 TRBV6-1 CASSEPFTGHLNYEQYF
TRBD1 . TRBJ2-5 TRBV2 CASRTQGAQGTQYF
. medium-sized TRBJ2-7 TRBV10-3 CAISESGPQYF
TRBD2 few TRBJ2-7 TRBV27 CASSRTSVYEQYF
. . TRBJ2-7 TRBV2 CASCRMGRDEQYF
. . TRBJ1-2 TRBV7-2 CASSLGTTMSYGYTF
. once TRBJ2-7 TRBV6-6 CASSPRGESSYEQYF
. few TRBJ2-5 TRBV6-1 CASQTGVWQETQYF
TRBD2 . TRBJ2-3 TRBV28 CASTAGENPTTDTQYF
TRBD1 . TRBJ2-3 TRBV10-2 CASWDRGSTDTQYF
. . TRBJ1-6 TRBV6-1 CASRRGNDSPLHF
. . TRBJ1-1 TRBV4-2 CASSQIGRGPYTEAFF
. . TRBJ1-3 TRBV7-2 CASSLKPGSGNTIYF
TRBD1 medium-sized TRBJ1-4 TRBV4-3 CASSPHGAGGASNEKLFF
. few TRBJ1-1 TRBV14 CASSQDIGDTEAFF
. . TRBJ2-5 TRBV7-3 CASSPSGGYEGETQYF
TRBD1 medium-sized TRBJ1-2 TRBV4-2 CASTPRGPGTGEYYGYTF
TRBD2 few TRBJ2-7 TRBV7-9 CASSSHGSAGGLYEQYF
. . TRBJ2-7 TRBV28 CASRLAGSSYEQYF
TRBD2 few TRBJ2-3 TRBV28 CASSVAGRRDTQYF
. . TRBJ1-4 TRBV28 CASSSPGGSNEKLFF
TRBD2 . TRBJ2-5 TRBV14 CASSLGGAGETQYF
. . TRBJ1-4 TRBV25-1 CASCSRDCNEKLFF
TRBD1 . TRBJ1-6 TRBV19 CASSPLTDRDSPLHF
TRBD1 few TRBJ1-1 TRBV19 CASSLTGEGTEAFF
. few TRBJ1-5 TRBV29-1 CSAADSNSNQPQHF
. medium-sized TRBJ1-5 TRBV6-1 CASSEILFGNQPQHF
TRBD1 . TRBJ1-4 TRBV2 CASRGTGGLIEKLFF
. . TRBJ1-5 TRBV29-1 CSVAPGRNQPQHF
. few TRBJ1-1 TRBV30 CAWKRAGTEAFF
. . TRBJ1-4 TRBV5-6 CASSLGTGLSDEKLFF
TRBD1 . TRBJ2-1 TRBV19 CASSLGTASNEQFF
. . TRBJ2-4 TRBV10-2 CASSESDVAKNIQYF